This T cell receptor (beta chain) is drawn from a study of glioma-infiltrating T cells. Study-level points and caveats: Gliomas, especially low-grade, showed above-expected tissue-blood divergence; non-neoplastic patients showed below.

This clonotype was picked up a small number of times. Its antigen is as yet unknown. The iRepertoire nested amplicon-rescue multiplex PCR amplified TCR alpha and beta CDR3s from RNA. One-step reverse transcription and amplification started from around 100-400 ng of tissue mRNA or PBMC total RNA. Each CDR3 protein gets one entry after TCRdb re-called the multiplex PCR reads with MiXCR. The sample lists about 410,000 distinct CDR3 sequences; 41% were seen once. The V gene end was trimmed by 6 bases and the J gene end by 3 bases; junction bases not matched to a gene: 8. CDR1 MNHNS and CDR2 SASEGT come from the germline V gene. The CDR3 consists of 14 residues.

The rearrangement uses TRBV6-1 and TRBJ2-7; 7 nucleotides align to TRBD2. The TCR was taken from a human donor with low-grade glioma or glioblastoma, undergoing nonglioma brain surgery, or in good health (not recorded which). The specimen sequenced was glioma tissue, nonneoplastic brain tissue, or PBMCs (not recorded which). Here the CDR3 reads CASRPGGGGYEQYF. In DNA form, the CDR3 reads TGTGCCAGCAGGCCTGGGGGGGGGGGCTACGAGCAGTACTTC.